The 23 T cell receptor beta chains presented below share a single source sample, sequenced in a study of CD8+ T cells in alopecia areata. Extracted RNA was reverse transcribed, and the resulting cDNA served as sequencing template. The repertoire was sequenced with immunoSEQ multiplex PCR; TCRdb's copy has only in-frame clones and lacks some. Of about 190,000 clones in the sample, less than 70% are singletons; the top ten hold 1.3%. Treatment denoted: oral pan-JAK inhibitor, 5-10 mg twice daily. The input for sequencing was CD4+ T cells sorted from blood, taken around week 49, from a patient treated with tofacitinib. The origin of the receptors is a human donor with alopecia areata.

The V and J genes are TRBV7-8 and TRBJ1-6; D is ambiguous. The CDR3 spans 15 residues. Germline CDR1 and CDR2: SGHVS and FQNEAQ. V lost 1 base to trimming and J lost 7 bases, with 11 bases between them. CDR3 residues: CASSLGQIENSPLHF. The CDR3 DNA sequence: TGTGCCAGCAGCTTAGGTCAGATCGAAAATTCACCCCTCCACTTT.

For the CDR3, the DNA is TGCAGCGTTGAAAAAGGTTACGGCTACACCTTC. It encodes CSVEKGYGYTF. V is TRBV29-1 and J is TRBJ1-2; D unresolved. CDR3 size: 11 residues. CDR1 is SQVTM and CDR2 is ANQGSEA in the germline V gene. V was trimmed by 2 bases and J by 8 bases, leaving 9 bases between them.

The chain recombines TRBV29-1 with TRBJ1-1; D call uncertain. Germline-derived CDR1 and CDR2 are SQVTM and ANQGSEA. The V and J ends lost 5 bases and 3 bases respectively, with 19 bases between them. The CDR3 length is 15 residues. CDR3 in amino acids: CSVKVFRQPDTEAFF. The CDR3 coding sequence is TGCAGCGTTAAGGTATTCAGGCAGCCCGACACTGAAGCTTTCTTT.

The CDR3 protein is CASSLEDTRAFF. In DNA, the CDR3 is TGTGCCAGCAGCTTGGAAGACACGCGGGCTTTCTTT. V and J are TRBV5-6 and TRBJ1-1; no clear D. The germline V gene has CDR1 SGHDT and CDR2 YYEEEE. The ends were cut back, 0 bases at V and 11 bases at J, with 11 bases in the middle. CDR3 size: 12 residues.

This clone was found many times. The CDR3 DNA reads TGTGCTAGTGGTTTGGACCATAGTAGGGAGCAGTTCTTC. Its protein product is CASGLDHSREQFF. This chain connects TRBV12-5 to TRBJ2-1; D unresolved. CDR1 and CDR2 (germline): LGHNT, FRNRAP. CDR3 length: 13 residues. Deletions cut 1 base from V and 10 bases from J, with 11 bases between. Filled out from reference TRBV12-5 and TRBJ2-1, the complete variable domain reads DARVTQTPRHKVTEMGQEVTMRCQPILGHNTVFWYRQTMMQGLELLAYFRNRAPLDDSGMPKDRFSAEMPDATLATLKIQPSEPRDSAVYFCASGLDHSREQFFGPGTRLTVL.

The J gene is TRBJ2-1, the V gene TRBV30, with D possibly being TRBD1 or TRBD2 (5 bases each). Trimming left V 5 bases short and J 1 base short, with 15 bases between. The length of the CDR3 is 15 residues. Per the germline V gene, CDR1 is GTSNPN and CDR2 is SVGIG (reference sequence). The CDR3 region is CAWLPGPGSYNEQFF. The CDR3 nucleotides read TGTGCCTGGTTACCGGGACCAGGGTCCTACAATGAGCAGTTCTTC. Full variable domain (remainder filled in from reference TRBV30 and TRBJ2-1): SQTIHQWPATLVQPVGSPLSLECTVEGTSNPNLYWYRQAAGRGLQLLFYSVGIGQISSEVPQNLSASRPQDRQFILSSKKLLLSDSGFYLCAWLPGPGSYNEQFFGPGTRLTVL.

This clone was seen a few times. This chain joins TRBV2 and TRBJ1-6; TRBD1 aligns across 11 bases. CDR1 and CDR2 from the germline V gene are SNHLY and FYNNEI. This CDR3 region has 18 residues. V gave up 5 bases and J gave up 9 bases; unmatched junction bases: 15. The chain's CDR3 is CASSTGTGGNLVISPLHF. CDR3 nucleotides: TGTGCCAGCAGTACCGGGACAGGGGGGAATTTGGTGATTTCACCCCTCCACTTT.

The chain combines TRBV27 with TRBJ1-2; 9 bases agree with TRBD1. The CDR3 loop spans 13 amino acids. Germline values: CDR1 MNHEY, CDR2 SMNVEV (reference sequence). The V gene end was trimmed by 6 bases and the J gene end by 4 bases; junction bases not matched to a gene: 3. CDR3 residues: CASRGQGSYGYTF. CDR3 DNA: TGTGCCAGCAGAGGACAGGGGAGCTATGGCTACACCTTC.

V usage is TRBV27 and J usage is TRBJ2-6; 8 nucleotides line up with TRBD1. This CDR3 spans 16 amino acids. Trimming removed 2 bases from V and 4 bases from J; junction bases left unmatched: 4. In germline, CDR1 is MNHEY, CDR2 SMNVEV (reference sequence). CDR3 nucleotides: TGTGCCAGCAGTTTACAGGGGGCAGCGGGGGCCAACGTCCTGACTTTC. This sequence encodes CASSLQGAAGANVLTF. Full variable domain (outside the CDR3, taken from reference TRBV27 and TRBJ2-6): EAQVTQNPRYLITVTGKKLTVTCSQNMNHEYMSWYRQDPGLGLRQIYYSMNVEVTDKGDVPEGYKVSRKEKRNFPLILESPSPNQTSLYFCASSLQGAAGANVLTFGAGSRLTVL.

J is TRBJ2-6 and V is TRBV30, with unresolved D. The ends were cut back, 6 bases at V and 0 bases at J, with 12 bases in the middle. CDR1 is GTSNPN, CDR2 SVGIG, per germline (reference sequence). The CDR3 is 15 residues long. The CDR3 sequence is CACSWGTSGANVLTF. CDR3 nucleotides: TGTGCCTGTAGCTGGGGAACCTCTGGGGCCAACGTCCTGACTTTC.

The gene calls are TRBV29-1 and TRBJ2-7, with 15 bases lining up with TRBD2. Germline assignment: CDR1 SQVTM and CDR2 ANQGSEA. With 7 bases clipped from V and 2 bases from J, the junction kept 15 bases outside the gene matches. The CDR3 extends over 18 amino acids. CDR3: CSALGTSGGFLTAYEQYF. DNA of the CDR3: TGCAGCGCCTTAGGGACTAGCGGGGGGTTCCTTACCGCCTACGAGCAGTACTTC.

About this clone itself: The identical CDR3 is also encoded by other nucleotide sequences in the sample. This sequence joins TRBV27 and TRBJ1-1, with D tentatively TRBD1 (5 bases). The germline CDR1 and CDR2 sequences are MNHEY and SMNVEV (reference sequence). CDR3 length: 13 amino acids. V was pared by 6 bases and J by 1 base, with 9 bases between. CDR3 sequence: CASSLRGNTEAFF. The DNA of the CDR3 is TGTGCCAGCAGCTTGAGGGGGAACACTGAAGCTTTCTTT.

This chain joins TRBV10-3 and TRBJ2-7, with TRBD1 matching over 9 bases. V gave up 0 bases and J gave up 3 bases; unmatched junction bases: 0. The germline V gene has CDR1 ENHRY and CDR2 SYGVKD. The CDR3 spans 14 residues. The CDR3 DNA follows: TGTGCCATCAGTGAGTCGGGACAGGGCTACGAGCAGTACTTC. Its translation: CAISESGQGYEQYF.

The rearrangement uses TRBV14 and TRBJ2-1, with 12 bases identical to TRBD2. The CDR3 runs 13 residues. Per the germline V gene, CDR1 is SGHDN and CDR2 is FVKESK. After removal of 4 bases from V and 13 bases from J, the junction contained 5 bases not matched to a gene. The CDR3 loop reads CASSPQTSGGQFF. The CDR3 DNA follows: TGTGCCAGCAGCCCTCAGACTAGCGGGGGCCAGTTCTTC.

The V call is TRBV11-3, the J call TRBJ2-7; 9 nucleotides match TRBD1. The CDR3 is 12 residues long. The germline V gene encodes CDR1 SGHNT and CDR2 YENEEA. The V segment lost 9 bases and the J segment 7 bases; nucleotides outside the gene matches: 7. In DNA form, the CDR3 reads TGTGCCAGTAAAGTGGGACAGGGAGAGCAGTACTTC. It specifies CASKVGQGEQYF.

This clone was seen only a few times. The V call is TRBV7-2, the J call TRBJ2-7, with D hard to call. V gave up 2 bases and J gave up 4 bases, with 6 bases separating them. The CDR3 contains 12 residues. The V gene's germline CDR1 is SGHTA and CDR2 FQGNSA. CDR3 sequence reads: CASSLTSYEQYF. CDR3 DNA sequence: TGTGCCAGCAGCTTAACGAGTTACGAGCAGTACTTC.

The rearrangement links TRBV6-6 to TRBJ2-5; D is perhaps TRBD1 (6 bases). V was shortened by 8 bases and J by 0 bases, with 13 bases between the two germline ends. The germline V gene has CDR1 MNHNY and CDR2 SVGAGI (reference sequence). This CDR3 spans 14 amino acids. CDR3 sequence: CASQDSPHQETQYF. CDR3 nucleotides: TGTGCCAGCCAGGACAGCCCGCACCAAGAGACCCAGTACTTC.

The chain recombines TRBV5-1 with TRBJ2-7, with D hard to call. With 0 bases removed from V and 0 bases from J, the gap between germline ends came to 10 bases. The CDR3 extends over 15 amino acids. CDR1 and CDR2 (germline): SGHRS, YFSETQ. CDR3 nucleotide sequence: TGCGCCAGCAGCTTGGGCCGAGTGAGCTCCTACGAGCAGTACTTC. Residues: CASSLGRVSSYEQYF.

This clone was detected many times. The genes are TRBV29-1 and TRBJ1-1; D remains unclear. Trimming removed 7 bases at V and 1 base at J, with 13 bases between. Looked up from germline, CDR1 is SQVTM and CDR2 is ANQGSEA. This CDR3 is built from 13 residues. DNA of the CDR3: TGCAGCGCCACGTCCCTAGCGAACACTGAAGCTTTCTTT. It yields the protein CSATSLANTEAFF.

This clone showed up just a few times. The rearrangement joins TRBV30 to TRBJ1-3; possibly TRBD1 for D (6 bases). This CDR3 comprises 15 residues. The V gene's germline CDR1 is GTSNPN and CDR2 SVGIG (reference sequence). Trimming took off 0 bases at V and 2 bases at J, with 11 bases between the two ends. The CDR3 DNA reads TGTGCCTGGAGTGTACGGGGGGCCGCTGGAAACACCATATATTTT. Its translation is CAWSVRGAAGNTIYF. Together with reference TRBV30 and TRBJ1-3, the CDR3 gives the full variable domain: SQTIHQWPATLVQPVGSPLSLECTVEGTSNPNLYWYRQAAGRGLQLLFYSVGIGQISSEVPQNLSASRPQDRQFILSSKKLLLSDSGFYLCAWSVRGAAGNTIYFGEGSWLTVV.

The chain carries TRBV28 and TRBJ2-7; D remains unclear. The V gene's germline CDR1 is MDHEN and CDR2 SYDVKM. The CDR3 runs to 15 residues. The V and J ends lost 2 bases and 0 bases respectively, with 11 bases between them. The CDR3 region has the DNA TGTGCCAGCAGTTTACCTACCCCCCCCTCCTACGAGCAGTACTTC. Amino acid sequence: CASSLPTPPSYEQYF.

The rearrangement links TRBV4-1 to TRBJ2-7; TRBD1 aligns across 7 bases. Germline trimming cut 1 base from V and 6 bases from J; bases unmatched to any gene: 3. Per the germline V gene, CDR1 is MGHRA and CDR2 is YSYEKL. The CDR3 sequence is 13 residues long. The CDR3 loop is CASSQVAGGEQYF. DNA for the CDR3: TGCGCCAGCAGCCAAGTTGCAGGGGGCGAGCAGTACTTC.

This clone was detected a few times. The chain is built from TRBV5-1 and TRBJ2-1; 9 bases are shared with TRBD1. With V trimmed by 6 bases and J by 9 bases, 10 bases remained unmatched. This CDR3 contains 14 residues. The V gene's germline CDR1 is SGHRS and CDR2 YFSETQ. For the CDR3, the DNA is TGCGCCAGCAAGGGACAGGGCATTTTCGGTGAGCAGTTCTTC. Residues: CASKGQGIFGEQFF.